The present T cell receptor (beta chain) was sequenced within a study of blood T cell repertoires in COVID-19 (dated by TCRdb to 2018 to 2020). Some background on the complete study: Samples from collaborators originated in the United States, Italy and Spain and spanned both the acute and convalescent phases of COVID-19. The prospective study material was composed of cDNA or gDNA derived from T cells, B-cell-depleted T cells, or PBMCs. A freely available public database, intended as a resource for researchers studying the immune response to SARS-CoV-2, is where the repertoires were released. HLA class I and class II types, where available, came from metadata supplied by the sample provider rather than from assay-based typing. The dataset comprised deeply sampled blood TCRbeta repertoires from subjects exposed to, actively infected with, or recovered from COVID-19. Samples were obtained from the ongoing ImmuneRACE study (first 160 participants) and from roughly 1,300 subjects provided by 6 global collaborators. A de-identified subject ID, COVID-19 status, age in years and sex were almost always included in the sample metadata. Overall results and qualifications from the work: The quantity of clinical and demographic metadata differed by source and by participant and was supplied without curation.

The CDR3 numbers 13 residues from cysteine through phenylalanine. Only the CDR3 part of the read is kept: 39 bases, read in frame from the first base. CDR1 and CDR2 were assigned from the germline V gene (reference sequence) as LNHDA and SQIVND. Trimming at the junction amounts to 5 bases on V and 3 bases on J, and the germline ends lie 10 bases apart. TCRbeta CDR3 regions were amplified from genomic DNA by means of the immunoSEQ Assay, a bias-controlled multiplex PCR. The original methods were these. The number of nucleated cells in each sample was estimated from the amplification of reference gene primers within the assay. Sequence reads were collapsed and filtered to measure the absolute abundance of every unique TCRbeta CDR3 rearrangement. For each sample, productive Simpson clonality was calculated by taking the square root of Simpson's diversity index across productive rearrangements. What TCRdb holds here is the immuneACCESS table cut down to in-frame rearrangements. Part of the clones is not present; checked against another copy, under half of the missing clones reflect an unresolved V gene, and the others are unexplained. V and J calls and clone size are given by that table; D and trimming were obtained from the DNA. The sample table shows hundreds of thousands of clones, and 65% to 85% are seen once. The biggest ten clones account for approximately 6.5% of the sample.

Participants in the prospective study were aged 18 to 89 years, lived in about two dozen United States geographic areas, and enrolled through a virtual design. In the prospective study, cohorts were assigned on the basis of participant-reported clinical history obtained from a screening survey and a study questionnaire. Recovered participants in ImmuneRACE Cohort 3 were defined by two consecutive negative NP/OP PCR tests, clearance by a healthcare professional, or resolution of symptoms. Mobile phlebotomists in the prospective study collected whole blood, serum and a nasopharyngeal or oropharyngeal swab from every participant. Over an approximately 2-month period, participants in the prospective study had the option of providing additional blood draws and questionnaires. Prospective study blood samples were shipped either frozen or at room temperature before DNA extraction. With respect to this clone: Its antigen is unknown. Per-nucleotide qualities are absent, and no much larger clonotype sits a single base away.

This chain joins TRBV19 to TRBJ1-2, with no confidently assigned D gene. The sequencing input was PBMCs or T cells enriched from blood (not recorded which). The TCR comes from a middle-aged woman who had recovered from COVID-19. The CDR3 reads as follows: CASSLLGDYGYTF. In nucleotide form, the sequence is TGTGCCAGTAGTTTACTCGGGGACTATGGCTACACCTTC.